These 31 T cell receptor beta chains originate from one sample sequenced in a study of T cells in Graves' hyperthyroidism and ophthalmopathy. RNA transcripts gave rise to amplified TCR beta CDR3 regions. HTBI primers were used for first-round RT-PCR of the TCR CDR3. TCRdb fed the multiplex PCR reads into MiXCR, producing one record per CDR3 protein. This table holds more than 550,000 distinct CDR3 sequences, about 19% found once. The specimen was blood. Receptor source: a woman in her forties or fifties with Graves' hyperthyroidism that later progressed to Graves' ophthalmopathy.

This rearrangement joins TRBV30 to TRBJ1-6, with D maybe TRBD1 (6 bases). Germline CDR1 GTSNPN, CDR2 SVGIG (reference sequence). This CDR3 region has 17 residues. The V end was cut by 7 bases, the J end by 0 bases, with 19 bases between. CDR3 in amino acids: CASNRVGGSSYNSPLHF. CDR3 sequence (DNA): TGTGCCTCGAACAGGGTAGGGGGAAGCTCCTATAATTCACCCCTCCACTTT.

The rearrangement links TRBV11-2 to TRBJ2-7; 9 positions agree with TRBD1. Germline lookup yields CDR1 SGHAT and CDR2 FQNNGV. The CDR3 runs to 15 residues. J gave up 3 bases and V 5 bases, and 8 bases lay outside the gene matches. CDR3 sequence reads: CASSPGTGLDYEQYF. In DNA, the CDR3 is TGTGCCAGCAGCCCCGGGACAGGGCTAGACTACGAGCAGTACTTC.

The rearrangement joins TRBV7-9 to TRBJ2-3; D might be TRBD1 (6 bases). Between the trimmed V and J ends, which lost 7 bases and 3 bases, there was a span of 8 bases. Germline V gene sequence: CDR1 SEHNR, CDR2 FQNEAQ (reference sequence). This CDR3 is 12 amino acids long. Here the CDR3 reads CASIGQTDTQYF. The CDR3 DNA reads as TGTGCCAGCATTGGACAGACAGATACGCAGTATTTT.

This clonotype was observed at least ten times. The chain is built from TRBV6-8 and TRBJ1-1; D is possibly TRBD1 (6 bases). CDR3 size: 18 residues. V lost 2 bases to trimming and J lost 0 bases, with 19 bases between them. Germline V gene sequence: CDR1 MNHGY, CDR2 SAAAGT. DNA for the CDR3: TGTGCCAGCAGTTACGAGGACATCACAGGGCCCATGAACACTGAAGCTTTCTTT. It is translated as CASSYEDITGPMNTEAFF.

In the case of this clonotype: This may arise from a read error, as a much more abundant clone is one base away. This chain links TRBV6-1 with TRBJ2-7; tentative D call: TRBD1 (5 bases). This CDR3 is built from 15 residues. CDR1 is MNHNS and CDR2 is SASEGT in the germline V gene. CDR3 nucleotides: TGTGCCAGCAGTCTCAGGGTCAAGTCACCCTACGAGCCGTACTTC. Translation: CASSLRVKSPYEPYF.

This clonotype was seen repeatedly, ten times or more. V usage is TRBV20-1 and J usage is TRBJ2-5; 9 nucleotides match TRBD1. The CDR3 is 13 amino acids. With 6 bases clipped from V and 4 bases from J, the junction kept 6 bases outside the gene matches. The germline gives CDR1 DFQATT, CDR2 SNEGSKA (reference sequence). The CDR3 DNA reads as TGCAGTGCGCCACAGGGGGCGGTAGAGACCCAGTACTTC. Residues: CSAPQGAVETQYF.

This clonotype was observed a handful of times. A single base separates this from a much larger clone, so it may be a read error. The gene calls are TRBV3-1 and TRBJ1-2; no definite D call. V was pared by 0 bases and J by 8 bases, with 7 bases between. CDR3 size: 12 residues. Germline V gene sequence: CDR1 LGHDT, CDR2 YNNKEL (reference sequence). Here the CDR3 DNA reads TGTGCCAGCAGCCAAGATCAGGACGGCTACACCTTC. Its translation is CASSQDQDGYTF.

CDR3 sequence: CSGRVRETQYF. CDR3 bases: TGCAGTGGGAGGGTGCGAGAGACCCAGTACTTC. This chain links TRBV20-1 with TRBJ2-5; the D gene is possibly TRBD2 (6 bases). In germline, CDR1 is DFQATT, CDR2 SNEGSKA (reference sequence). The CDR3 extends over 11 amino acids. Trimming shortened V by 7 bases and J by 4 bases, and 10 bases separated the two germline ends.

The rearrangement links TRBV19 to TRBJ1-2; D not certain. Looked up from germline, CDR1 is LNHDA and CDR2 is SQIVND (reference sequence). V dropped 5 bases and J dropped 4 bases, with 11 bases sitting between them. The CDR3 consists of 13 residues. The CDR3 reads CASSPTKVYGYTF. The CDR3 DNA sequence: TGTGCCAGTAGTCCAACAAAGGTCTATGGCTACACCTTC.

Many counts were recorded for this clonotype. V gene TRBV5-1 combines with J gene TRBJ1-2; D may be TRBD1 (5 bases). The CDR3 is 15 residues long. In germline, CDR1 is SGHRS, CDR2 YFSETQ. V was trimmed by 1 base and J by 4 bases, leaving 14 bases between them. The CDR3 sequence: CASSLTAGLSYGYTF. The CDR3 coding sequence is TGCGCCAGCAGCTTGACGGCGGGGCTGAGCTATGGCTACACCTTC.

This clonotype was recorded a few times. The V and J genes are TRBV7-9 and TRBJ2-2; TRBD1 matches 8 bases. The V and J ends lost 10 bases and 5 bases, in that order; junction bases with no gene match: 3. CDR3 length equals 12 residues. CDR1 is SEHNR, CDR2 FQNEAQ, per germline (reference sequence). The CDR3 region is CAKTGATGELFF. CDR3 sequence (DNA): TGTGCCAAGACAGGGGCGACCGGGGAGCTGTTTTTT.

In this sample, this clonotype turned up many times. This chain uses TRBV3-1 with TRBJ2-5; 8 positions match TRBD1. This CDR3 is built from 14 residues. With V trimmed by 7 bases and J by 4 bases, 8 bases remained unmatched. The germline CDR1 and CDR2 sequences are LGHDT and YNNKEL (reference sequence). The CDR3, as DNA: TGTGCCAGCACCCGACAGGGGCTAGGAGAGACCCAGTACTTC. This encodes CASTRQGLGETQYF.

This clonotype was seen at least ten times. This chain links TRBV20-1 with TRBJ2-7, with 7 bases aligning to TRBD1. The CDR3 spans 15 residues. Germline V CDR1 and CDR2: DFQATT, SNEGSKA (reference sequence). The CDR3 bases are TGCAGGCTACTTAAATTGGGACAGCTTGCCTACGAGCAGTACTTC. It specifies CRLLKLGQLAYEQYF.

The chain combines TRBV30 with TRBJ1-1; D not certain. The V end was cut by 4 bases, the J end by 3 bases, with 9 bases between. Per the germline V gene, CDR1 is GTSNPN and CDR2 is SVGIG (reference sequence). The CDR3 consists of 12 residues. The DNA of the CDR3 is TGTGCCTGGATCTTGGGAGACACTGAAGCTTTCTTT. Translation gives CAWILGDTEAFF.

This sequence joins TRBV19 and TRBJ2-1; 10 bases line up with TRBD2. The CDR3 extends over 16 amino acids. J lost 2 bases, V lost 5 bases, and 6 bases had no gene match. Germline-derived CDR1 and CDR2 are LNHDA and SQIVND (reference sequence). In nucleotides, the CDR3 is TGTGCCAGTAGTCTGAAAAGCGGGGGGGCCTACAATGAGCAGTTCTTC. This translates into CASSLKSGGAYNEQFF.

As to this clonotype: A junction end diverges from the germline sequence, so it may reflect a read error. As DNA, the CDR3 is TGTGCCAGCAGCGCCCCGGGACAGGGTTCCTACGGGCAGTACTTC. This sequence encodes CASSAPGQGSYGQYF. The V and J genes are TRBV7-9 and TRBJ2-7; 9 positions agree with TRBD1. The CDR3 is 15 amino acids. Germline CDR1 SEHNR, CDR2 FQNEAQ (reference sequence). Drawing the rest from reference TRBV7-9 and TRBJ2-7, the complete variable domain is DTGVSQNPRHKITKRGQNVTFRCDPISEHNRLYWYRQTLGQGPEFLTYFQNEAQLEKSRLLSDRFSAERPKGSFSTLEIQRTEQGDSAMYLCASSAPGQGSYGQYFGPGTRLTVT.

V and J are TRBV6-2 or TRBV6-3 and TRBJ1-4; possibly TRBD1 for D (5 bases). Germline V gene lookup returns CDR1 MNHEY and CDR2 SVGEGT. This CDR3 spans 11 amino acids. V was shortened by 8 bases and J by 14 bases, with 15 bases between the two germline ends. The CDR3 loop is CASSSGGLLFF. The CDR3 DNA is TGTGCCAGCTCCTCCGGGGGACTTCTGTTTTTT.

Only a few counts were recorded for this clonotype. The gene calls are TRBV3-1 and TRBJ1-5; D not resolved. V lost 2 bases, J lost 1 base, and 9 bases lay in between. The CDR3 runs to 15 residues. In germline, CDR1 is LGHDT, CDR2 YNNKEL (reference sequence). The CDR3 nucleotides are TGTGCCAGCAGCCAACACTCAGACAGCAATCAGCCCCAGCATTTT. It is translated as CASSQHSDSNQPQHF.

This sequence joins TRBV6-1 and TRBJ1-1, with TRBD1 identical over 8 bases. This CDR3 has 13 amino acids. CDR1 and CDR2 (germline): MNHNS, SASEGT. Germline trimming cut 5 bases from V and 8 bases from J; bases unmatched to any gene: 7. CDR3 bases: TGTGCCAGCAGTTCCCGGGACAGGCCCGAAGCTTTCTTT. This codes for CASSSRDRPEAFF.

The DNA for the CDR3 is TGTGCCAGCAGCTCCAGCGACAGGACAGTCTATGGCTACACCTTC. Translation: CASSSSDRTVYGYTF. This chain joins TRBV7-9 and TRBJ1-2; D may be TRBD1 (6 bases). In germline, CDR1 is SEHNR, CDR2 FQNEAQ (reference sequence). The CDR3 covers 15 residues. V lost 4 bases and J lost 4, with 16 bases in between.

This chain joins TRBV20-1 and TRBJ1-1; tentatively, D is TRBD1 (5 bases). The germline gives CDR1 DFQATT, CDR2 SNEGSKA (reference sequence). This CDR3 contains 13 residues. With 2 bases removed from V and 4 bases from J, the gap between germline ends came to 11 bases. CDR3 sequence reads: CSARWDLGTEAFF. DNA for the CDR3: TGCAGTGCTAGATGGGACCTTGGCACTGAAGCTTTCTTT.

The sample holds many counts of this clonotype. The rearrangement links TRBV5-1 to TRBJ1-3; possibly TRBD1 for D (5 bases). Between the trimmed V and J ends, which lost 7 bases and 0 bases, there was a span of 8 bases. CDR1 SGHRS and CDR2 YFSETQ come from the germline V gene. The CDR3 runs to 13 residues. Here the CDR3 reads CASRQNSGNTIYF. The CDR3 DNA follows: TGCGCCAGCCGACAGAACTCTGGAAACACCATATATTTT. Variable domain in full (rest from reference TRBV5-1 and TRBJ1-3): KAGVTQTPRYLIKTRGQQVTLSCSPISGHRSVSWYQQTPGQGLQFLFEYFSETQRNKGNFPGRFSGRQFSNSRSEMNVSTLELGDSALYLCASRQNSGNTIYFGEGSWLTVV.

V is TRBV7-6 and J is TRBJ1-2, with no clear D. The germline CDR1 and CDR2 sequences are SGHVS and FNYEAQ. The CDR3 has 13 amino acids. The germline V and J ends were trimmed by 1 base and 8 bases, with 11 bases remaining between them. This CDR3 is CASSLEAMGGYTF. CDR3 DNA: TGTGCCAGCAGCTTAGAGGCCATGGGAGGCTACACCTTC.

This clonotype has ten or more counts. This chain links TRBV7-3 with TRBJ2-5, with 8 bases that match TRBD2. After removal of 5 bases from V and 2 bases from J, the junction contained 7 bases not matched to a gene. The CDR3 consists of 15 residues. Germline V gene sequence: CDR1 SGHTA, CDR2 FQGTGA. CDR3 loop: CASSRGGYLQETQYF. The CDR3 DNA reads as TGTGCCAGCAGCCGCGGGGGGTACCTTCAAGAGACCCAGTACTTC.

This clonotype was seen more than once but under ten times. The rearrangement joins TRBV12-3 or TRBV12-4 to TRBJ2-2; 9 bases are shared with TRBD1. This CDR3 contains 18 residues. Trimming at V came to 1 base and at J to 0 bases, leaving 6 bases not matched to a gene. CDR3 nucleotide sequence: TGTGCCAGCAGTTTAGTTCTCACAGGGGGCGCGAACACCGGGGAGCTGTTTTTT. As protein: CASSLVLTGGANTGELFF.

This clonotype was counted only a few times. The V and J genes are TRBV20-1 and TRBJ2-1; tentatively, D is TRBD1 or TRBD2 (5 bases each). V was cut by 1 base and J by 15 bases, with 10 bases left in between. CDR1 is DFQATT and CDR2 is SNEGSKA in the germline V gene (reference sequence). The CDR3 is 10 amino acids. DNA for the CDR3: TGCAGTGCTAGAGGGGGGATCCTGTTCTTC. It translates to CSARGGILFF.

The count of this clonotype is one. The rearrangement links TRBV11-2 to TRBJ2-3, with D perhaps TRBD1 or TRBD2 (6 bases each). V was pared by 4 bases and J by 3 bases, with 17 bases between. The CDR3 has 16 amino acids. The germline V gene encodes CDR1 SGHAT and CDR2 FQNNGV. The CDR3 loop is CASSSRGARLTDTQYF. The DNA for the CDR3 is TGTGCCAGCAGCTCAAGGGGGGCGAGGTTGACAGATACGCAGTATTTT.

V is TRBV30 and J is TRBJ2-2, with a tentative D call TRBD2 (6 bases). The V end was cut by 2 bases, the J end by 2 bases, with 12 bases between. The germline V gene encodes CDR1 GTSNPN and CDR2 SVGIG (reference sequence). There are 15 residues in the CDR3. The CDR3 sequence is CAWSTGLLNTGELFF. Here the CDR3 DNA reads TGTGCCTGGAGTACAGGACTACTTAACACCGGGGAGCTGTTTTTT.

The rearrangement joins TRBV3-1 to TRBJ2-7; D is perhaps TRBD1 (6 bases). V lost 0 bases to trimming and J lost 4 bases, with 13 bases between them. The CDR3 loop spans 15 amino acids. Germline CDR1 is LGHDT and CDR2 is YNNKEL (reference sequence). The CDR3 coding sequence is TGTGCCAGCAGCCAAGATCTTTCAGGACAGTACGAGCAGTACTTC. As protein: CASSQDLSGQYEQYF.

V is TRBV7-2 and J is TRBJ1-2, with D unclear. Trimming removed 1 base at V and 4 bases at J, with 16 bases between. This CDR3 has 16 amino acids. Germline-derived CDR1 and CDR2 are SGHTA and FQGNSA. CDR3 sequence reads: CASSLGRWRNGYGYTF. In DNA, the CDR3 is TGTGCCAGCAGCTTAGGCCGTTGGAGGAACGGCTATGGCTACACCTTC.

This clonotype was seen more than once but under ten times. This rearrangement joins TRBV10-3 to TRBJ2-1, with a tentative D call TRBD2 (6 bases). The V end was cut by 4 bases, the J end by 1 base, with 11 bases between. Germline assignment: CDR1 ENHRY and CDR2 SYGVKD. The CDR3 consists of 15 residues. The CDR3 here is CAISATSRSYNEQFF. The DNA for the CDR3 is TGTGCCATCAGTGCAACTAGCAGATCCTACAATGAGCAGTTCTTC.